This T cell receptor (beta chain) was sequenced for a study of shared clonotypes between healthy human individuals. Trimming took 4 bases from V and 4 from J, leaving 8 bases between them. Germline CDR1 is SGHTA and CDR2 is FQGNSA. The CDR3 runs to 12 residues. Sequencing used immunoSEQ multiplex PCR; TCRdb keeps in-frame clones, though not all of them. The sample yields 550,000 to 850,000 clones, 72% seen once. The sequence was obtained from a woman younger than 45 in good health. Sequencing was performed on memory CD4+ T cells sorted from blood. Subset specified: CD45RA-negative fraction. The chain combines TRBV7-2 with TRBJ2-7, with no clear D. The CDR3 region is CASSSRFYEQYF. In DNA, the CDR3 is TGTGCCAGCAGCTCGAGATTTTACGAGCAGTACTTC.